This paragraph covers one TCR beta chain sequence. Its antigen is unknown. The sample comes from a study of CD8+CD57+ T cells in acquired aplastic anemia. Study findings and constraints: Patients and controls shared twenty-nine CD8+ CDR3 sequences.

Patients chosen for sequencing had shown CD8+CD57+ cell expansion by flow cytometry. Patients had received no therapy at the time of blood sampling. CDR3 and TCR beta VDJ profiling relied on genomic DNA as the template. TCRdb fed the reads into MiXCR, producing one record per CDR3 protein. The table shows about 180,000 distinct CDR3 sequences, with approximately 48% occurring only once. The CDR3 totals 17 residues. Trimming took 3 bases from V and 0 from J, leaving 18 bases between them. V is TRBV12-3 or TRBV12-4 and J is TRBJ2-7; D may be TRBD1 (6 bases). This TCR derives from a human donor with aplastic anemia. Sample: sorted CD4+, CD8+, or CD8+CD57+ T cells (not recorded which) from PBMCs. CDR3: CASSFPDRAQGSYEQYF. CDR3 bases: TGTGCCAGCAGTTTCCCCGACAGAGCACAGGGCTCCTACGAGCAGTACTTC.